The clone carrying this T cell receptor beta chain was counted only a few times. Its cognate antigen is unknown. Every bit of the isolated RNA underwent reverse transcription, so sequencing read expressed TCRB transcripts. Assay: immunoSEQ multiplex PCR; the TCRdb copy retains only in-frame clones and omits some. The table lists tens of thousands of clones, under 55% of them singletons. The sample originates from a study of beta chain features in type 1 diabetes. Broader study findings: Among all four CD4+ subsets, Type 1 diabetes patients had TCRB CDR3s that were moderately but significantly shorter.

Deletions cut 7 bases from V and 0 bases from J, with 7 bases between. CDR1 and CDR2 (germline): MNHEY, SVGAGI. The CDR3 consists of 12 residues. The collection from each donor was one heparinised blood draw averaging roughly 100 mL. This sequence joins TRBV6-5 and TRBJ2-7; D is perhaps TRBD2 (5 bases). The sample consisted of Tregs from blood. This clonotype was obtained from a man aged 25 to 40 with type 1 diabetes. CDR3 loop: CASTTSSYEQYF. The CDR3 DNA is TGTGCCAGCACTACTAGCTCCTACGAGCAGTACTTC.